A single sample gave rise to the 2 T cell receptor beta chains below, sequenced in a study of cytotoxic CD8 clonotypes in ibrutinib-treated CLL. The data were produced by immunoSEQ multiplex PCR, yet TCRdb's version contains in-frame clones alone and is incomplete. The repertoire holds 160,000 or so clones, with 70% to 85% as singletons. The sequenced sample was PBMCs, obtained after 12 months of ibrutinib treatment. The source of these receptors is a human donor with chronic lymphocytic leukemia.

The CDR3 protein is CASSYLSRRNEQFF. The CDR3 region has the DNA TGTGCCAGCAGTTACTTAAGCCGACGCAATGAGCAGTTCTTC. The V gene is TRBV6-6, the J gene TRBJ2-1; no firm D call. This CDR3 has 14 amino acids. Looked up from germline, CDR1 is MNHNY and CDR2 is SVGAGI (reference sequence). V lost 1 base to trimming and J lost 6 bases, with 10 bases between them.

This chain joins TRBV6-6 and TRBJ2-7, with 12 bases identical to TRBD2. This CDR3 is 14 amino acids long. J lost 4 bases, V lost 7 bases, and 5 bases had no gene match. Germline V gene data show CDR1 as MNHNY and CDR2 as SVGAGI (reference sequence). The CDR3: CASIKTSGGYEQYF. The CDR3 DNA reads TGTGCCAGCATTAAGACTAGCGGGGGTTACGAGCAGTACTTC.